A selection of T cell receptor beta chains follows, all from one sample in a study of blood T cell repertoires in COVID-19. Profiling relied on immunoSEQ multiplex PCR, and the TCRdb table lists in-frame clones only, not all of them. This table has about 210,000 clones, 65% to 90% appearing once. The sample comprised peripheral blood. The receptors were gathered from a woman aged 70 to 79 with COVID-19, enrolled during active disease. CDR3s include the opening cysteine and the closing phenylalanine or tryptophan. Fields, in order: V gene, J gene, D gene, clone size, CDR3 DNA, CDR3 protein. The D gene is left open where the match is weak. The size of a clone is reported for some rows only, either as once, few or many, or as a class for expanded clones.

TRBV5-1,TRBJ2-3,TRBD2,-,TGCGCCAGCAGCATTAGCGGGGACCTCCGAAATACGCAGTATTTT,CASSISGDLRNTQYF
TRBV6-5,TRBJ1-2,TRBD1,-,TGTGCCAGCAGTCTCATGACAGGGGTTGCTTCTGGCTACACCTTC,CASSLMTGVASGYTF
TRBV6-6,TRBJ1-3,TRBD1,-,TGTGCCAGCAGTCTGCCCCGGGACAGGGTTTCTGGAAACACCATATATTTT,CASSLPRDRVSGNTIYF
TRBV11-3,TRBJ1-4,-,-,TGTGCCAGCAGCTCATTAAGGATGGGACTTAGCGAAAAACTGTTTTTT,CASSSLRMGLSEKLFF
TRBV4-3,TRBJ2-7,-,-,TGCGCCAGCAGCCAAGATCGGTTCTACGAGCAGTACTTC,CASSQDRFYEQYF
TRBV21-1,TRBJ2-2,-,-,TGTGCCCGAAAGCCTCACGGGGAGCTGTTTTTT,CARKPHGELFF
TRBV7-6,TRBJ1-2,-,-,TGTGCCAGCAGCTTAGCGTCTGCAGGGAGGGATGGCTACACCTTC,CASSLASAGRDGYTF
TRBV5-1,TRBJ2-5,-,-,TGCGCCAGCAGCTTTGTATCGGGGGAGACCCAGTACTTC,CASSFVSGETQYF
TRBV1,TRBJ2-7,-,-,TGCACCAGCAGCCAAGAGAGAAGGAGCTACGAGCAGTACTTC,CTSSQERRSYEQYF
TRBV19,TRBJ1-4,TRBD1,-,TGTGCCAGTAGTATCCAACCGGGACAGGGTCGGAATGAAAAACTGTTTTTT,CASSIQPGQGRNEKLFF
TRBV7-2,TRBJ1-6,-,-,TGTGCCAGCAGCCTGGCCAGGGTTAGCTCACCCCTCCACTTT,CASSLARVSSPLHF
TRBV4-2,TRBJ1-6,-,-,TGTGCCAGCAGCCAAGGCCTGGGGGCCGAATCACCCCTCCACTTT,CASSQGLGAESPLHF
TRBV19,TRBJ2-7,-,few,TGTGCCAGTAGTATTGCAGCGAGCTCCTACGAGCAGTACTTC,CASSIAASSYEQYF
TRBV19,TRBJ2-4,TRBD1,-,TGTGCCAGTAGTGGCCGGGACAGCGTAGCCAAAAACATTCAGTACTTC,CASSGRDSVAKNIQYF
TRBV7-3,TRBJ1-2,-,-,TGTGCCAGCAGCTTATCCGGGGAAGGGTATGGCTACACCTTC,CASSLSGEGYGYTF
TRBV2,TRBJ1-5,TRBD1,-,TGTGCCAGCAGCAAACAGGGGCAGGATCAGCCCCAGCATTTT,CASSKQGQDQPQHF
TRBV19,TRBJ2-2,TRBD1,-,TGTGCCAGTAGTCCAGGGACAGGGGGCGCTTCCAACGGGGAGCTGTTTTTT,CASSPGTGGASNGELFF
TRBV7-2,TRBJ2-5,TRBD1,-,TGTGCCAGCAGCCTCGACAGGGGTCAAGGGGAGACCCAGTACTTC,CASSLDRGQGETQYF
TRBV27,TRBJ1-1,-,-,TGTGCCAGCAGTACTGGGGGGGGGAACACTGAAGCTTTCTTT,CASSTGGGNTEAFF
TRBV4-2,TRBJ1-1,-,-,TGTGCCAGCAGCCAAGAGAAGGGGACACTAAACACTGAAGCTTTCTTT,CASSQEKGTLNTEAFF
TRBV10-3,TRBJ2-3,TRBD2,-,TGTGCCATCAGTGATTGGACTAGCGGCCGGCGCACAGATACGCAGTATTTT,CAISDWTSGRRTDTQYF
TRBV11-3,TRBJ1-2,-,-,TGTGCCAGCAGCTTAGATCGGGGTGGCGGCAGGGGTAACTATGGCTACACCTTC,CASSLDRGGGRGNYGYTF
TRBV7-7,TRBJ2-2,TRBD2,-,TGTGCTAGCAGCTTACGTTTAAGCGGGAGAAGCCCCGGGGAGCTGTTTTTT,CASSLRLSGRSPGELFF
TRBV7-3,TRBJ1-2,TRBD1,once,TGTGCCAGCAGCTTTAAACCGGGACAGGAGGGTGGCTACACCTTC,CASSFKPGQEGGYTF
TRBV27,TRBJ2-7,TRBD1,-,TGTGCCAGCAGTCTAACCGGGACAGGGGGCACTGTAACGGGCGAGCAGTACTTC,CASSLTGTGGTVTGEQYF
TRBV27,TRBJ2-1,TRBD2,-,TGTGCCAGCAGTTTCCTAGCGGGACCCAATGAAGGGCAGTTCTTC,CASSFLAGPNEGQFF
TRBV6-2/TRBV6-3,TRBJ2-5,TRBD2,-,TGTGCCAGCAGTTACACCCCAGGACTAGCGCTGAGAGGGTACGAGACCCAGTACTTC,CASSYTPGLALRGYETQYF
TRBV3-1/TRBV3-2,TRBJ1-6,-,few,TGTGCCAGCAGCCCCGACAGGTTGCACCTCGTCTCCTATAATTCACCCCTCCACTTT,CASSPDRLHLVSYNSPLHF